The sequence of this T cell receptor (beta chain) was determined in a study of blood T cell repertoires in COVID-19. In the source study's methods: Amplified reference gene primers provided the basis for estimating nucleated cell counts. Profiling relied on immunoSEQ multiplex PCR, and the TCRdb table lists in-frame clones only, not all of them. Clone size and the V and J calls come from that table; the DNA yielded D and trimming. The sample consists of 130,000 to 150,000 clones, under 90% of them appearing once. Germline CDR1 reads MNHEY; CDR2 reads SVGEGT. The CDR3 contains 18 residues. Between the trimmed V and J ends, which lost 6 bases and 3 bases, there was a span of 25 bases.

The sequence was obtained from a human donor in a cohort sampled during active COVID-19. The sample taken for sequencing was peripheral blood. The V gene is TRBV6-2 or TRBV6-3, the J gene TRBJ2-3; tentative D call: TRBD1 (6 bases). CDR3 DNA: TGTGCCAGCAGCAGAGAAGTCTCGGACAGTCCCCCGACAGATACGCAGTATTTT. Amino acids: CASSREVSDSPPTDTQYF.